This T cell receptor beta chain emerged from a study of control samples from healthy donors and cancer patients. CDR3 size: 14 residues. CDR1 MDHEN and CDR2 SYDVKM come from the germline V gene. Trimming took off 5 bases at V and 0 bases at J, with 8 bases between the two ends. Measured with immunoSEQ multiplex PCR; TCRdb has only the in-frame clones, and not every one. Among about 140,000 clones listed, roughly 90% were seen once. Sequencing used blood. This clonotype originated in a young man in good health. This sequence joins TRBV28 and TRBJ1-5; weak D call: TRBD1 (6 bases). The CDR3 reads CASSKGGSNQPQHF. The CDR3, as DNA: TGTGCCAGCAGTAAGGGGGGTAGCAATCAGCCCCAGCATTTT.